The entry that follows covers one TCR beta chain sequence. TCRdb keeps only in-frame clones here, not all; method: immunoSEQ multiplex PCR. The sample lists approximately 300,000 clones, almost 80% seen once, with over 6.5% in the top ten. The sample belongs to a study of cytotoxic CD8 clonotypes in ibrutinib-treated CLL. Germline values: CDR1 SGHVS, CDR2 FQNEAQ. The CDR3 has 13 amino acids. Trimming took off 1 base at V and 5 bases at J, with 9 bases between the two ends. The origin of this receptor is a human donor with chronic lymphocytic leukemia. The chain uses TRBV7-8 and TRBJ2-7; D ambiguous. The input for sequencing was PBMCs, taken before ibrutinib treatment. The CDR3 region has the DNA TGTGCCAGCAGCTTAGTTAGGGCTCACGAGCAGTACTTC. It translates to CASSLVRAHEQYF.